This T cell receptor beta chain was found in a study of cytomegalovirus exposure and HLA in healthy donors. Trimming left V 8 bases short and J 8 bases short, with 25 bases between. The CDR3 sequence is 16 residues long. Per the germline V gene, CDR1 is SNHLY and CDR2 is FYNNEI. The PCR had 60 Vbeta and 13 Jbeta primers. Sequenced by immunoSEQ multiplex PCR; TCRdb stores in-frame clones only, minus some. The repertoire includes about 170,000 clones, under 80% of them detected once, and roughly 2.5% sits in the top ten. This clone was recorded a few times. The receptor's source is a human donor in good health. The genes are TRBV2 and TRBJ2-1, with TRBD1 as a possible D gene (6 bases). Sequencing used PBMCs. The DNA for the CDR3 is TGTGCCAGCCGCCCCAAAGGGGGATGGTGGGCGGATGAGCAGTTCTTC. Its translation is CASRPKGGWWADEQFF.